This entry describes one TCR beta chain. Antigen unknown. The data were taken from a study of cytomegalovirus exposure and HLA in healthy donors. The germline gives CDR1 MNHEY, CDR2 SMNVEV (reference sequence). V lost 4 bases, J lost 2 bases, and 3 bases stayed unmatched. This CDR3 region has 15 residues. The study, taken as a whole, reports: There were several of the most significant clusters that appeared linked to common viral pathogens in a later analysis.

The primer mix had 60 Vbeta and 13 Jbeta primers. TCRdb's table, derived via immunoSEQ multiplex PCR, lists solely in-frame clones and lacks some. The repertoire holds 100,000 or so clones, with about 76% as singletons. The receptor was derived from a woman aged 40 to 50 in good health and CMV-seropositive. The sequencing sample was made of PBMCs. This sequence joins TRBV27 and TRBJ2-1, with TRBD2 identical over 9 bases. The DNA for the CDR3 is TGTGCCAGCAGTTATGTAGCGGGGGCCTACAATGAGCAGTTCTTC. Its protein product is CASSYVAGAYNEQFF.